The next 23 T cell receptor beta chains were all read from a single sample in a study of blood T cell repertoires in COVID-19. Sequenced by immunoSEQ multiplex PCR; TCRdb stores in-frame clones only, minus some. This sample has fewer than 350,000 clones, with 70% to 90% found just once. The material sequenced was peripheral blood. The receptor source for this set is a woman between 50 and 59 years old who had recovered from COVID-19.

The DNA of the CDR3 is TGTGCCAGCAGTAAGGGGTACCAAGGCTACACCTTC. Translated, it gives CASSKGYQGYTF. The V gene is TRBV28, the J gene TRBJ1-2; D may be TRBD1 (5 bases). Per the germline V gene, CDR1 is MDHEN and CDR2 is SYDVKM. V was clipped by 5 bases and J by 8 bases, with 12 bases between them. The CDR3 totals 12 residues.

This chain joins TRBV28 and TRBJ1-6, with 7 positions matching TRBD1. V lost 7 bases to trimming and J lost 3 bases; unmatched junction nucleotides: 6. This CDR3 comprises 15 residues. Per germline, CDR1 MDHEN and CDR2 SYDVKM. CDR3 DNA sequence: TGTGCCAGCAACGTCCGGGACAGCTATAATTCACCCCTCCACTTT. Protein product: CASNVRDSYNSPLHF.

The J gene is TRBJ2-5, the V gene TRBV30; TRBD2 is a possible D gene (5 bases). Germline loops: CDR1 GTSNPN, CDR2 SVGIG (reference sequence). The CDR3 has 14 residues. Trimming took off 4 bases at V and 2 bases at J, with 14 bases between the two ends. The CDR3 bases are TGTGCCTGGAACGCCGTAGGACTTCAAGAGACCCAGTACTTC. Translation gives CAWNAVGLQETQYF.

The rearrangement joins TRBV29-1 to TRBJ2-1, with D tentatively TRBD1 (5 bases). CDR1 is SQVTM and CDR2 is ANQGSEA in the germline V gene. The V end lost 4 bases, the J end lost 8 bases, and 15 bases lay between the germline ends. The CDR3 loop spans 13 amino acids. The DNA of the CDR3 is TGCAGCGTTGGGGGCCGAGTCCGGGATGAGCAGTTCTTC. This encodes CSVGGRVRDEQFF.

The chain combines TRBV18 with TRBJ2-1; 7 bases align to TRBD1. Germline CDR1 KGHSH, CDR2 LQKENI. CDR3 length: 13 amino acids. Trimming took 4 bases from V and 6 from J; bases not matched to a gene: 3. The chain's CDR3 is CASSRTGVNEQFF. CDR3 in DNA: TGTGCCAGCTCACGTACAGGGGTCAATGAGCAGTTCTTC.

V and J are TRBV19 and TRBJ1-4, with D possibly TRBD1 on 5 matching bases. CDR1 is LNHDA and CDR2 is SQIVND in the germline V gene (reference sequence). V lost 2 bases to trimming and J lost 7 bases, with 8 bases between them. The CDR3 extends over 13 amino acids. The CDR3 protein is CASSISGGEKLFF. The CDR3 coding sequence is TGTGCCAGTAGTATATCCGGGGGTGAAAAACTGTTTTTT.

The J gene is TRBJ1-2, the V gene TRBV6-5; possibly TRBD1 for D (5 bases). This CDR3 contains 16 residues. V was trimmed by 2 bases and J by 4 bases, leaving 17 bases between them. Germline V CDR1 and CDR2: MNHEY, SVGAGI. The CDR3 loop is CASSYIIGPGGYGYTF. The CDR3 bases are TGTGCCAGCAGTTACATTATTGGGCCGGGGGGCTATGGCTACACCTTC.

The table lists this clone with a few counts. The rearrangement links TRBV2 to TRBJ2-7; D uncertain. The germline gives CDR1 SNHLY, CDR2 FYNNEI. V was pared by 5 bases and J by 4 bases, with 9 bases between. The CDR3 is 12 residues long. CDR3 coding DNA: TGTGCCAGCAGTCGTCCAGGATACGAGCAGTACTTC. Translation: CASSRPGYEQYF. Drawing the rest from reference TRBV2 and TRBJ2-7, the complete variable domain is EPEVTQTPSHQVTQMGQEVILRCVPISNHLYFYWYRQILGQKVEFLVSFYNNEISEKSEIFDDQFSVERPDGSNFTLKIRSTKLEDSAMYFCASSRPGYEQYFGPGTRLTVT.

The chain recombines TRBV18 with TRBJ1-2; D unclear. In germline, CDR1 is KGHSH, CDR2 LQKENI. The CDR3 runs 16 residues. Trimming took off 3 bases at V and 5 bases at J, with 19 bases between the two ends. For the CDR3, the DNA is TGTGCCAGCTCACCGATGGCGGGAGGGCCGCCTTATGGCTACACCTTC. Residues: CASSPMAGGPPYGYTF.

The chain recombines TRBV29-1 with TRBJ2-7; 7 nucleotides line up with TRBD1. The V gene end was trimmed by 1 base and the J gene end by 5 bases; junction bases not matched to a gene: 11. The CDR3 length is 15 residues. Per germline, CDR1 SQVTM and CDR2 ANQGSEA. DNA for the CDR3: TGCAGCGTTGAAGGCTCTGCCAGGGGGTATGACGAGCAGTACTTC. Its translation: CSVEGSARGYDEQYF.

The chain links TRBV5-1 to TRBJ2-2; maybe TRBD1 (6 bases). The germline V gene encodes CDR1 SGHRS and CDR2 YFSETQ. The CDR3 runs 13 residues. V lost 3 bases to trimming and J lost 5 bases, with 8 bases between them. The CDR3 reads CASSYGTTGELFF. CDR3 sequence (DNA): TGCGCCAGCAGCTACGGGACAACCGGGGAGCTGTTTTTT.

The V and J genes are TRBV11-2 and TRBJ1-1; the D is unclear. CDR1 is SGHAT, CDR2 FQNNGV, per germline. The CDR3 covers 15 residues. Deletions cut 0 bases from V and 5 bases from J, with 13 bases between. The CDR3 DNA sequence: TGTGCCAGCAGCTTAGATCTATCACGCAGGACTGAAGCTTTCTTT. Its protein product is CASSLDLSRRTEAFF.

This chain joins TRBV5-1 and TRBJ1-1; D is undetermined. The CDR3 contains 14 residues. V lost 2 bases and J lost 1, with 9 bases in between. Germline CDR1 SGHRS, CDR2 YFSETQ. CDR3 residues: CASSFTDSNTEAFF. Written as DNA, the CDR3 is TGCGCCAGCAGCTTCACCGACTCGAACACTGAAGCTTTCTTT.

This clone has only a few counts. The rearrangement joins TRBV9 to TRBJ1-6; 7 bases are a match to TRBD1. Germline V gene lookup returns CDR1 SGDLS and CDR2 YYNGEE. This CDR3 comprises 16 residues. The V gene end was trimmed by 4 bases and the J gene end by 7 bases; junction bases not matched to a gene: 11. The CDR3 is CASSIGPGQLNSPLHF. CDR3 nucleotide sequence: TGTGCCAGCAGCATAGGTCCGGGACAGTTAAATTCACCCCTCCACTTT.

This chain links TRBV7-2 with TRBJ1-1; D call uncertain. Per the germline V gene, CDR1 is SGHTA and CDR2 is FQGNSA. V was trimmed by 2 bases and J by 10 bases, leaving 17 bases between them. The CDR3 has 14 amino acids. CDR3 loop: CASSLYTGDSAAFF. Written as DNA, the CDR3 is TGTGCCAGCAGCTTATACACCGGCGACTCGGCAGCTTTCTTT.

In DNA form, the CDR3 reads TGTGCCAGCAGTTACGGAGAGGGGACCCAGTACTTC. It yields the protein CASSYGEGTQYF. The rearrangement links TRBV6-2 or TRBV6-3 to TRBJ2-5; perhaps TRBD2 as D (5 bases). CDR1 and CDR2 from the germline V gene are MNHEY and SVGEGT. With 2 bases removed from V and 7 bases from J, the gap between germline ends came to 8 bases. CDR3 length: 12 residues.

The V and J genes are TRBV27 and TRBJ2-1; 15 bases align to TRBD2. The J segment lost 3 bases and the V segment lost 2 bases, leaving 5 bases of the junction unmatched. Germline loops: CDR1 MNHEY, CDR2 SMNVEV (reference sequence). This CDR3 has 18 amino acids. The CDR3 bases are TGTGCCAGCAGTTTAGGACTAGCGGGAGGGCCGGGCTACAATGAGCAGTTCTTC. Translated: CASSLGLAGGPGYNEQFF.

This clone appeared a few times. The chain has TRBV28 and TRBJ2-3; TRBD1 matches at 8 bases. Trimming took 6 bases from V and 3 from J; bases not matched to a gene: 11. Germline CDR1 reads MDHEN; CDR2 reads SYDVKM. The CDR3 covers 16 residues. Here the CDR3 DNA reads TGTGCCAGCAGCCAAGCCGGGACAGGACGGACAGATACGCAGTATTTT. Its protein product is CASSQAGTGRTDTQYF.

V usage is TRBV19 and J usage is TRBJ2-7; 10 positions agree with TRBD2. Germline V gene lookup returns CDR1 LNHDA and CDR2 SQIVND (reference sequence). CDR3 length: 17 residues. V trimming: 4 bases; J trimming: 9 bases; junction bases outside the gene matches: 18. The CDR3, as DNA: TGTGCCAGTAGTACGGGGGTACCGGGAGCGGGAGGGCCTGCGCAGTACTTC. This translates into CASSTGVPGAGGPAQYF. Based on the CDR3 plus reference TRBV19 and TRBJ2-7, the full variable domain is DGGITQSPKYLFRKEGQNVTLSCEQNLNHDAMYWYRQDPGQGLRLIYYSQIVNDFQKGDIAEGYSVSREKKESFPLTVTSAQKNPTAFYLCASSTGVPGAGGPAQYFGPGTRLTVT.

This chain uses TRBV30 with TRBJ2-7; 7 positions agree with TRBD1. J was trimmed by 2 bases and V by 3 bases; bases with no gene match: 4. The length of the CDR3 is 13 residues. The germline CDR1 and CDR2 sequences are GTSNPN and SVGIG (reference sequence). DNA for the CDR3: TGTGCCTGGAGAGCTGACAGGGCCTACGAGCAGTACTTC. As protein: CAWRADRAYEQYF.

CDR3 residues: CAWSVRGLVSGYTF. Here the CDR3 DNA reads TGTGCCTGGAGTGTCAGAGGGCTGGTATCCGGCTACACCTTC. The rearrangement uses TRBV30 and TRBJ1-2, with D unclear. The length of the CDR3 is 14 residues. V dropped 0 bases and J dropped 8 bases, with 16 bases sitting between them. Germline V CDR1 and CDR2: GTSNPN, SVGIG (reference sequence). The full variable domain, in which reference TRBV30 and TRBJ1-2 provide the parts outside the CDR3, is SQTIHQWPATLVQPVGSPLSLECTVEGTSNPNLYWYRQAAGRGLQLLFYSVGIGQISSEVPQNLSASRPQDRQFILSSKKLLLSDSGFYLCAWSVRGLVSGYTFGSGTRLTVV.

The gene calls are TRBV15 and TRBJ2-5; TRBD2 matches 12 bases. The V and J ends lost 3 bases and 9 bases, in that order; junction bases with no gene match: 11. Germline V gene sequence: CDR1 LNHNV, CDR2 YYDKDF (reference sequence). The CDR3 is 16 amino acids. The CDR3, as DNA: TGTGCCACCAGCAGGGACGGGACTAGCGGGTCCGAAGCCCAGTACTTC. This translates into CATSRDGTSGSEAQYF.

The chain carries TRBV19 and TRBJ2-1, with 8 bases matching TRBD1. V shed 4 bases, J shed 5 bases, and the junction held 7 bases outside the gene matches. The CDR3 length is 15 residues. Germline CDR1 and CDR2: LNHDA and SQIVND (reference sequence). The CDR3 bases are TGTGCCAGTAGTACCCGACAGGGGCGACACAATGAGCAGTTCTTC. This encodes CASSTRQGRHNEQFF.